Detailed here is one TCR beta chain. Preparing the TCRbeta library involved the use of unique molecular identifiers. TCRdb ran MiXCR on the PCR reads and lists one entry per CDR3 protein. The repertoire holds a few hundred thousand distinct CDR3 sequences, with about 25% as singletons. Trimming stripped 1 base from V and 2 bases from J, with 9 bases between. This CDR3 comprises 14 residues. CDR1 is LGHNA, CDR2 YNFKEQ, per germline. The sample originates from a study of T-cell reconstitution after alpha-beta-depleted transplantation in children. The chain combines TRBV4-2 with TRBJ2-7, with unresolved D. The sample consisted of PBMCs, taken before TCRalphabeta/CD19-depleted stem cell transplant. The sequence came from a girl between 2 and 10 years old with Fanconi anemia, due to receive a stem cell transplant. The CDR3 coding sequence is TGTGCCAGCAGCCAAGCCTTGTGGGCCTACGAGCAGTACTTC. Its translation: CASSQALWAYEQYF.